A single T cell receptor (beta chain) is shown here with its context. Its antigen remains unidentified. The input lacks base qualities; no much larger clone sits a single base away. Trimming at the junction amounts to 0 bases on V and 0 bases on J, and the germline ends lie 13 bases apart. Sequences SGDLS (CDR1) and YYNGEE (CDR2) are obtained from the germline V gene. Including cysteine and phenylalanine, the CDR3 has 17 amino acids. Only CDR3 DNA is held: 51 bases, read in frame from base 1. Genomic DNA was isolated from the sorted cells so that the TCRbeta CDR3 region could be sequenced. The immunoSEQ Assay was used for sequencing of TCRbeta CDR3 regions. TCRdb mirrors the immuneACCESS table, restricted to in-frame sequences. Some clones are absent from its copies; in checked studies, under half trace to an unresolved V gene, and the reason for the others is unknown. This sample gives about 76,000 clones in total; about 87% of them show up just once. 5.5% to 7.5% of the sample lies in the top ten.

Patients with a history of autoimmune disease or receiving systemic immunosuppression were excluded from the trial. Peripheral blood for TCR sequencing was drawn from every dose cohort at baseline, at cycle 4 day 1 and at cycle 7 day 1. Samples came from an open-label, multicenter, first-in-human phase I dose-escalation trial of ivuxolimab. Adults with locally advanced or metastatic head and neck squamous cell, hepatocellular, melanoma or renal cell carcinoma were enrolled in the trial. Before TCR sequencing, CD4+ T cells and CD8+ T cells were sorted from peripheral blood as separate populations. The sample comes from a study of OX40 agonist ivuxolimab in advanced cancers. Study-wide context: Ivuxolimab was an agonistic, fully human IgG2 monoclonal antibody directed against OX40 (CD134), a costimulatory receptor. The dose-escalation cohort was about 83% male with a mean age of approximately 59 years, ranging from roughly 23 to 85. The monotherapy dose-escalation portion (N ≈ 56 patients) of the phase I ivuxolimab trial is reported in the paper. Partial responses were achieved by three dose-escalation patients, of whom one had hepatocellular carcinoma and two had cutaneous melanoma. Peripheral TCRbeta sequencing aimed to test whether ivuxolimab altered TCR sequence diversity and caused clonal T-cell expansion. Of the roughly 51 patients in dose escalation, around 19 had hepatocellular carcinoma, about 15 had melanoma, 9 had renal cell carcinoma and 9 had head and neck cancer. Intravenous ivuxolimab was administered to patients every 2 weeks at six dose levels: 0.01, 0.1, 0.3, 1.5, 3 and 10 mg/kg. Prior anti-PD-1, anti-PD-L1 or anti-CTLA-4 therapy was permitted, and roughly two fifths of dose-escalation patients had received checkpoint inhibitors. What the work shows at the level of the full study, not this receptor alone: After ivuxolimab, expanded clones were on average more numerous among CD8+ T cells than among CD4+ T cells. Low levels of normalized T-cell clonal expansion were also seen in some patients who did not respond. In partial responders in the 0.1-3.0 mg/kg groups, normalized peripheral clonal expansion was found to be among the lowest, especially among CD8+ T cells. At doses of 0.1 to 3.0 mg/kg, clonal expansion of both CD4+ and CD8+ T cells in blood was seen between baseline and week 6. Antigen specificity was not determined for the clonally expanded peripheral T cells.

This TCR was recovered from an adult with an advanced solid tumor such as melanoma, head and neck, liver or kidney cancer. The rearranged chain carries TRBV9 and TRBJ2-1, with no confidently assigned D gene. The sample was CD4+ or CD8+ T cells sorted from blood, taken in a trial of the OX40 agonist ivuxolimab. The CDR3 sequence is CASSVDGWSSSYNEQFF. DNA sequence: TGTGCCAGCAGCGTAGATGGGTGGTCGAGCTCCTACAATGAGCAGTTCTTC.